The 20 T cell receptor beta chains below were found in one sample sequenced in a study of T cell repertoires in cytomegalovirus infection. TCRdb ran MiXCR on the reads and lists one entry per CDR3 protein. The sample has some 320,000 distinct CDR3 sequences; roughly 9.5% are singletons. The sequencing sample was made of PBMCs. These receptors were taken from a human donor in good health (CMV status not recorded). Some clones in this sample may be carry-over from other donors' samples.

This clonotype was recorded a few times. This sequence joins TRBV12-3 or TRBV12-4 and TRBJ2-1, with D maybe TRBD2 (6 bases). Trimming took off 3 bases at V and 1 base at J, with 7 bases between the two ends. This CDR3 has 14 amino acids. The CDR3 nucleotides are TGTGCCAGCAGTTTTGCGGGGTCCTACAATGAGCAGTTCTTC. Protein product: CASSFAGSYNEQFF.

The chain is built from TRBV28 and TRBJ1-4, with D possibly matching TRBD1 (6 bases). Germline CDR1 reads MDHEN; CDR2 reads SYDVKM. V shed 3 bases and J shed 8 bases, with 16 bases lying between them. The CDR3 runs 15 residues. CDR3 protein: CASSFPGAQEEKLFF. Here the CDR3 DNA reads TGTGCCAGCAGTTTCCCGGGGGCGCAAGAAGAAAAACTGTTTTTT.

Of note for this clonotype: This could be a read error, since a much larger clone is one nucleotide away. The chain carries TRBV7-2 and TRBJ1-4; D might be TRBD1 (5 bases). Germline CDR1 reads SGHTA; CDR2 reads FQGNSA. The CDR3 totals 16 residues. This CDR3 is CASSRRTKATNERLFF. The CDR3 DNA reads TGTGCCAGCAGCAGAAGGACAAAAGCAACTAATGAAAGACTGTTTTTT.

A few counts support this clonotype. V and J are TRBV4-3 and TRBJ1-5; D is ambiguous. The CDR3 length is 15 residues. The germline V and J ends were trimmed by 0 bases and 3 bases, with 9 bases remaining between them. Germline V CDR1 and CDR2: LGHNA, YSLEER. As DNA, the CDR3 is TGCGCCAGCAGCCAAGAGCCGGGATCCAATCAGCCCCAGCATTTT. This sequence encodes CASSQEPGSNQPQHF.

In the case of this clonotype: This may come from a read error, since a much larger clone is one base off. The chain links TRBV12-3 or TRBV12-4 to TRBJ1-3, with D maybe TRBD1 (6 bases). The CDR3 runs to 16 residues. The CDR3 DNA reads as TGTGCCAGCAGTTTCCCACAGGGAAGCTCTGGAAACACCATGTATTTT. Translating it yields CASSFPQGSSGNTMYF.

The sample holds a few counts of this clonotype. The chain is built from TRBV12-3 or TRBV12-4 and TRBJ1-2; D remains ambiguous. The CDR3 sequence is 11 residues long. Trimming pared 6 bases from V and 14 bases from J, leaving 16 bases between. CDR3 residues: CASSSLPDMTF. The CDR3 DNA reads TGTGCCAGCAGCTCCTTGCCCGATATGACCTTC.

V gene TRBV28 combines with J gene TRBJ2-5; D unclear. The V gene's germline CDR1 is MDHEN and CDR2 SYDVKM. The CDR3 sequence is 12 residues long. The V gene lost 2 bases and the J gene lost 5 bases, with 6 bases spanning the gap. CDR3 nucleotide sequence: TGTGCCAGCAGTTTAATGCGGGAGACCCAGTACTTC. Protein: CASSLMRETQYF.

This rearrangement joins TRBV19 to TRBJ1-2; D uncertain. From germline, CDR1 is LNHDA and CDR2 SQIVND (reference sequence). The CDR3 length is 14 residues. V dropped 3 bases and J dropped 2 bases, with 10 bases sitting between them. The CDR3 bases are TGTGCCAGTAGTATCCTAGCAACCAACTATGGCTACACCTTC. Translated: CASSILATNYGYTF.

In its sample, this clonotype was seen a few times. The rearrangement joins TRBV28 to TRBJ1-6, with D perhaps TRBD1 (5 bases). Germline lookup yields CDR1 MDHEN and CDR2 SYDVKM. Deletions cut 10 bases from V and 9 bases from J, with 13 bases between. The CDR3 length is 12 residues. The DNA of the CDR3 is TGTGCCACTACCACCGGGGGTTCACCCCTCCACTTT. Its translation: CATTTGGSPLHF.

This chain uses TRBV27 with TRBJ2-7; D is unresolved. V was shortened by 4 bases and J by 6 bases, with 16 bases between the two germline ends. Germline CDR1 MNHEY, CDR2 SMNVEV (reference sequence). The CDR3 extends over 14 amino acids. The CDR3 nucleotides read TGTGCCAGCAGTTCCACAAGAGGAACGGCCGAGCAGTACTTC. As protein: CASSSTRGTAEQYF.

This clonotype appeared many times. The chain has TRBV7-8 and TRBJ1-2, with 10 positions matching TRBD1. Germline V gene data show CDR1 as SGHVS and CDR2 as FQNEAQ. The CDR3 is 16 residues long. V shed 0 bases and J 3 bases; nucleotides not matched to a gene: 4. Here the CDR3 DNA reads TGTGCCAGCAGCTTAGCCGGGACAGGGGACGACTATGGCTACACCTTC. Its translation: CASSLAGTGDDYGYTF.

Many counts were recorded for this clonotype. The chain employs TRBV7-2 and TRBJ2-1; 10 nucleotides agree with TRBD2. CDR1 SGHTA and CDR2 FQGNSA come from the germline V gene. V shed 6 bases and J 10 bases; nucleotides not matched to a gene: 12. CDR3 length: 15 amino acids. The CDR3 DNA reads TGTGCCAGCAGGGCGGTTGCTAGCGGGGGTAAAGAGCAGTTCTTC. This gives the protein CASRAVASGGKEQFF.

This chain links TRBV12-3 or TRBV12-4 with TRBJ1-6; a possible D gene is TRBD1 (5 bases). Trimming removed 4 bases from V and 10 bases from J, with 14 bases in between. The CDR3 has 14 amino acids. As DNA, the CDR3 is TGTGCCAGCAGTTCGCAGGGATACGAGTCACCCCTCCACTTT. Translating gives CASSSQGYESPLHF.

This clonotype was seen ten or more times. This sequence joins TRBV7-2 and TRBJ1-5, with 7 positions matching TRBD1. The CDR3 length is 16 residues. The germline V gene encodes CDR1 SGHTA and CDR2 FQGNSA. Trimming at V came to 5 bases and at J to 0 bases, leaving 7 bases not matched to a gene. The CDR3 reads CASSLQQGYSNQPQHF. Written as DNA, the CDR3 is TGTGCCAGCAGCCTACAACAGGGGTATAGCAATCAGCCCCAGCATTTT.

This clonotype has a handful of counts. This chain connects TRBV5-4 to TRBJ2-1, with no clear D. Trimming cost V 2 bases and J 8 bases, with 11 bases left between them. This CDR3 has 13 residues. The V gene's germline CDR1 is SGHNT and CDR2 YYREEE (reference sequence). The CDR3 DNA reads TGTGCCAGCAGCTTAAGGCGACGGGATGAGCAGTTCTTC. Translated: CASSLRRRDEQFF.

This clonotype has ten or more counts. CDR3 residues: CASSGNTEAFF. The CDR3 bases are TGTGCCAGCAGCGGGAACACTGAAGCTTTCTTT. V gene TRBV28 combines with J gene TRBJ1-1; D is uncertain. CDR1 is MDHEN, CDR2 SYDVKM, per germline. The V gene lost 6 bases and the J gene lost 1 base, with 3 bases spanning the gap. The CDR3 is made up of 11 amino acids.

This clonotype was observed a handful of times. The rearrangement uses TRBV28 and TRBJ2-5; 16 nucleotides line up with TRBD2. The germline V gene encodes CDR1 MDHEN and CDR2 SYDVKM. The CDR3 is 17 amino acids. V lost 4 bases, J lost 5 bases, and 7 bases stayed unmatched. The CDR3 region is CASSSGLAGGPGETQYF. The CDR3 DNA reads TGTGCCAGCAGTTCGGGACTAGCGGGAGGGCCCGGGGAGACCCAGTACTTC.

With respect to this clonotype: Just one base apart from a much larger clone, this may be a read error. V and J are TRBV19 and TRBJ1-5; D may be TRBD1 (5 bases). Germline loops: CDR1 LNHDA, CDR2 SQIVND (reference sequence). The CDR3 consists of 15 residues. CDR3 loop: CASISGDYSSQPQHF. Written as DNA, the CDR3 is TGTGCCAGTATCTCGGGGGACTATAGCAGTCAGCCCCAGCATTTT.

This clonotype occurred many times. The chain uses TRBV20-1 and TRBJ1-6, with a possible D match to TRBD1 (5 bases). The CDR3 contains 14 residues. Trimming removed 3 bases at V and 8 bases at J, with 14 bases between. Germline loops: CDR1 DFQATT, CDR2 SNEGSKA (reference sequence). DNA for the CDR3: TGCAGTGCTAGCCCCTGGGACGGGGATTCACCCCTCCACTTT. It is translated as CSASPWDGDSPLHF.

This clonotype was observed a handful of times. The chain carries TRBV7-9 and TRBJ2-3; 13 bases align to TRBD2. In germline, CDR1 is SEHNR, CDR2 FQNEAQ (reference sequence). The CDR3 spans 21 residues. The V gene end was trimmed by 3 bases and the J gene end by 2 bases; junction bases not matched to a gene: 17. CDR3 loop: CASSFPAEWTSGGSTTDTQYF. The CDR3, as DNA: TGTGCCAGCAGCTTCCCCGCAGAATGGACTAGCGGGGGTTCTACCACAGATACGCAGTATTTT.